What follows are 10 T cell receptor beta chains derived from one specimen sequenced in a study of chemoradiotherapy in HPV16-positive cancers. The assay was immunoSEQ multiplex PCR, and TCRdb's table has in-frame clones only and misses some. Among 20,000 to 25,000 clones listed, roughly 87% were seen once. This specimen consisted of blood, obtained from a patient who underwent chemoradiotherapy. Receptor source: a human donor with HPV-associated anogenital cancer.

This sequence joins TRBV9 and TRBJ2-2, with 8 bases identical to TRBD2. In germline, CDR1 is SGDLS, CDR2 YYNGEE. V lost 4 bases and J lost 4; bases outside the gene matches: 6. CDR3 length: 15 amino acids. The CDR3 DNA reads TGTGCCAGCAGCCCCGGGGGGGCGGGCACCGGGGAGCTGTTTTTT. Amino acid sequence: CASSPGGAGTGELFF.

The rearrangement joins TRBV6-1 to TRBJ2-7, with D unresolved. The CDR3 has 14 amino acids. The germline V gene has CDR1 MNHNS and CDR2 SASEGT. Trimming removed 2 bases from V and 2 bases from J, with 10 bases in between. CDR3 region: CASSESVGAYEQYF. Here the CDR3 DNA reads TGTGCCAGCAGTGAAAGTGTAGGAGCCTACGAGCAGTACTTC.

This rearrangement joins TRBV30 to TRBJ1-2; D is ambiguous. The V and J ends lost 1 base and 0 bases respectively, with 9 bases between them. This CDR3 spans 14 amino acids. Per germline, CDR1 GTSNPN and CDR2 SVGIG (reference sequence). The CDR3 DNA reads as TGTGCCTGGAGTGACCAGCCCACTAACTATGGCTACACCTTC. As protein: CAWSDQPTNYGYTF.

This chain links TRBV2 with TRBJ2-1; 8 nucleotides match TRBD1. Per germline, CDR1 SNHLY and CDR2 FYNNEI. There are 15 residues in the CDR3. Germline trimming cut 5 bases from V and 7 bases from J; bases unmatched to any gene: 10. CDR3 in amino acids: CASSLDRGGGNEQFF. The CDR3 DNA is TGTGCCAGCAGTCTTGACAGGGGAGGCGGGAATGAGCAGTTCTTC.

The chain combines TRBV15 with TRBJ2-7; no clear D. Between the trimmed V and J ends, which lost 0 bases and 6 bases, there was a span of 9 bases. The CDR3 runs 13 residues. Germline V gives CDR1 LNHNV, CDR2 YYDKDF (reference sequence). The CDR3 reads CATSRDKFSEQYF. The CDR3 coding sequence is TGTGCCACCAGCAGAGATAAGTTCTCCGAGCAGTACTTC. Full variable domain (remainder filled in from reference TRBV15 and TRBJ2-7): DAMVIQNPRYQVTQFGKPVTLSCSQTLNHNVMYWYQQKSSQAPKLLFHYYDKDFNNEADTPDNFQSRRPNTSFCFLDIRSPGLGDTAMYLCATSRDKFSEQYFGPGTRLTVT.

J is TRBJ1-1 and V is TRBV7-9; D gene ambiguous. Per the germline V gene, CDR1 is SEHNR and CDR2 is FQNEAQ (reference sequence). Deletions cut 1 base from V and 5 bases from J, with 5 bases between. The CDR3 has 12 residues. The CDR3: CASSLGETEAFF. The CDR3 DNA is TGTGCCAGCAGCTTAGGGGAGACTGAAGCTTTCTTT.

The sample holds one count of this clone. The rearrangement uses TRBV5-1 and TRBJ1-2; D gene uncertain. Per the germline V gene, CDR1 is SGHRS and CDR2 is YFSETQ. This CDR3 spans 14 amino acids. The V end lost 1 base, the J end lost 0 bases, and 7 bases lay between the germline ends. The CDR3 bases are TGCGCCAGCAGCTTGCGGGGATCTAACTATGGCTACACCTTC. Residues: CASSLRGSNYGYTF.

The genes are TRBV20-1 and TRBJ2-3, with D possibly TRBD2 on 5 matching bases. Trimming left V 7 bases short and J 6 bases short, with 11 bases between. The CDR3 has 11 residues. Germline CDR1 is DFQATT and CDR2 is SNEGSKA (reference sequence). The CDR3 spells CSGTPPDTQYF. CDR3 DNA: TGCAGTGGGACTCCTCCGGATACGCAGTATTTT.

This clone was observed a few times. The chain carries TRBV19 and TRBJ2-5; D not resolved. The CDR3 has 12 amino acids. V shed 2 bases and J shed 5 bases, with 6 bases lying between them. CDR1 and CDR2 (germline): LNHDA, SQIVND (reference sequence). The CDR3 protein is CASSINGETQYF. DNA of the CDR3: TGTGCCAGTAGTATAAATGGGGAGACCCAGTACTTC.

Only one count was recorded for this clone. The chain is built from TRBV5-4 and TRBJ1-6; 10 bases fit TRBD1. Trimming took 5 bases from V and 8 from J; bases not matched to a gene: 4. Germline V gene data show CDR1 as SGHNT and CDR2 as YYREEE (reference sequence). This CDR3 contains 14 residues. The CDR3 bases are TGTGCCAGCAGTCCTGGGACAGGGGATTCACCCCTCCACTTT. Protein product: CASSPGTGDSPLHF. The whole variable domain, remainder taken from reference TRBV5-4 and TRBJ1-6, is ETGVTQSPTHLIKTRGQQVTLRCSSQSGHNTVSWYQQALGQGPQFIFQYYREEENGRGNFPPRFSGLQFPNYSSELNVNALELDDSALYLCASSPGTGDSPLHFGNGTRLTVT.